This T cell receptor (beta chain) was obtained from a study of OX40 agonist ivuxolimab in advanced cancers. Study in general: Ivuxolimab doses were 0.01, 0.1, 0.3, 1.5, 3 or 10 mg/kg every 2 weeks. The dose-escalation cohort was over 65% male, with a mean age of about 56 years, ranging about 23 to 80.

Study observations and caveats: CD8+ T cells showed, on average, more clonal expansion than CD4+ cells.

Turning to this clone: Its antigen is still unknown.

Only in-frame clones appear in the TCRdb table, and some are missing; sequencing was by immunoSEQ multiplex PCR. The sample lists around 77,000 clones; 85% to 95% were seen once. Autoimmune disease history or systemic immunosuppression excluded patients. Germline values: CDR1 SGHVS, CDR2 FNYEAQ. The CDR3 is 17 amino acids. The V end lost 1 base, the J end lost 2 bases, and 16 bases lay between the germline ends. The source was CD4+ or CD8+ T cells sorted from blood, collected in a trial of the OX40 agonist ivuxolimab. V gene TRBV7-6 combines with J gene TRBJ2-3; the D gene could be TRBD1 or TRBD2 (6 bases each). This clonotype originated in an adult with an advanced solid tumor such as melanoma, head and neck, liver or kidney cancer. The CDR3 DNA is TGTGCCAGCAGCTTAGAATTCGGGGGCGCCCTCACAGATACGCAGTATTTT. Translation gives CASSLEFGGALTDTQYF.